This entry lists 9 T cell receptor beta chains sequenced from one sample in a study of blood T cell repertoires in COVID-19. Assay used: immunoSEQ multiplex PCR; TCRdb lists only in-frame clones, some missing. Found here are 220,000 or so clones, about 80% of them singletons; the top ten hold roughly 2.4%. The sequencing input was peripheral blood. Receptors were obtained from a woman aged 60-75 years with acute or convalescent COVID-19.

J is TRBJ2-5 and V is TRBV11-2; D is perhaps TRBD2 (7 bases). CDR1 SGHAT and CDR2 FQNNGV come from the germline V gene. The CDR3 is 15 amino acids. V was cut by 0 bases and J by 4 bases, with 12 bases left in between. CDR3 region: CASSLDGGQGETQYF. CDR3 in DNA: TGTGCCAGCAGCTTAGACGGGGGGCAGGGAGAGACCCAGTACTTC.

The chain couples TRBV2 to TRBJ2-5; 8 bases are a match to TRBD2. The J segment lost 3 bases and the V segment lost 7 bases, leaving 4 bases of the junction unmatched. This CDR3 spans 13 amino acids. Germline loops: CDR1 SNHLY, CDR2 FYNNEI. The CDR3 reads CASIGGAEETQYF. The CDR3 DNA reads as TGTGCCAGCATCGGGGGGGCTGAAGAGACCCAGTACTTC.

This clone has a handful of counts. J is TRBJ2-2 and V is TRBV10-3; D is unresolved. CDR3 length: 14 amino acids. Germline V gene sequence: CDR1 ENHRY, CDR2 SYGVKD. V was trimmed by 4 bases and J by 5 bases, leaving 11 bases between them. The CDR3 coding sequence is TGTGCCATCAGTGGCGGAGAAATAACCGGGGAGCTGTTTTTT. It is translated as CAISGGEITGELFF.

This sequence joins TRBV10-2 and TRBJ2-1; 7 bases are a match to TRBD2. The CDR3 sequence is 13 residues long. Per germline, CDR1 WSHSY and CDR2 SAAADI. Trimming took 7 bases from V and 2 from J; bases not matched to a gene: 2. CDR3 coding DNA: TGCGCCAGCATGACTAGCACCTACAATGAGCAGTTCTTC. Amino acid sequence: CASMTSTYNEQFF.

This rearrangement joins TRBV19 to TRBJ1-2, with D unclear. Germline V gives CDR1 LNHDA, CDR2 SQIVND (reference sequence). This CDR3 spans 17 amino acids. The V and J ends lost 3 bases and 5 bases respectively, with 22 bases between them. CDR3 residues: CASSIPGSGSRRYGYTF. The CDR3 region has the DNA TGTGCCAGTAGTATCCCCGGGTCGGGATCCAGAAGATATGGCTACACCTTC.

The chain carries TRBV5-1 and TRBJ1-2; 11 bases line up with TRBD1. J lost 4 bases, V lost 1 base, and 3 bases had no gene match. The germline CDR1 and CDR2 sequences are SGHRS and YFSETQ. This CDR3 region has 15 residues. The CDR3 nucleotides read TGCGCCAGCAGCTTGTCCGGGACAGGGGGCTATGGCTACACCTTC. Translation gives CASSLSGTGGYGYTF.

In this sample, this clone turned up once. The gene calls are TRBV24-1 and TRBJ1-4; D may be TRBD1 (6 bases). Per germline, CDR1 KGHDR and CDR2 SFDVKD. CDR3 length: 19 residues. V was shortened by 4 bases and J by 0 bases, with 20 bases between the two germline ends. The CDR3 protein is CATSELPGQAFTTNEKLFF. CDR3 in DNA: TGTGCCACCAGTGAATTACCGGGACAAGCCTTTACAACTAATGAAAAACTGTTTTTT.

This chain connects TRBV7-2 to TRBJ2-3; 13 positions match TRBD2. With V trimmed by 4 bases and J by 8 bases, 6 bases remained unmatched. The CDR3 contains 15 residues. Per the germline V gene, CDR1 is SGHTA and CDR2 is FQGNSA. The CDR3 DNA reads as TGTGCCAGCAGCTGGAGACTAGCGGGGGGTGGTACGCAGTATTTT. Protein product: CASSWRLAGGGTQYF.

The genes are TRBV18 and TRBJ2-7, with TRBD1 matching 7 bases. Germline CDR1 reads KGHSH; CDR2 reads LQKENI. The CDR3 is 12 residues long. Trimming cost V 5 bases and J 4 bases; bases outside gene matches: 2. The CDR3 loop reads CASSTGDYEQYF. The CDR3, as DNA: TGTGCCAGCTCAACAGGGGATTACGAGCAGTACTTC.